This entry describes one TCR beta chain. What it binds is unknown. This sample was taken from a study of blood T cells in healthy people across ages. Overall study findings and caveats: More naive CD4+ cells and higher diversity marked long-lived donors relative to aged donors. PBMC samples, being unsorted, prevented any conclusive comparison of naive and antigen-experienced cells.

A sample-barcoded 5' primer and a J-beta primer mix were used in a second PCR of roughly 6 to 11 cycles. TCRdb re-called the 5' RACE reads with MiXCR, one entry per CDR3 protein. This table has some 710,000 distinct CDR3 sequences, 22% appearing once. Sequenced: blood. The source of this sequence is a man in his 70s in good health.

CDR3 amino acids: CASSLEGRPPTDTQYF. CDR3 sequence (DNA): TGCGCCAGCAGCTTGGAAGGCAGACCCCCCACAGATACGCAGTATTTT. The rearrangement uses TRBV5-1 and TRBJ2-3, with D unresolved. CDR1 is SGHRS and CDR2 is YFSETQ in the germline V gene. This CDR3 is 16 amino acids long. V was pared by 0 bases and J by 2 bases, with 13 bases between.